This T cell receptor (beta chain) was sequenced in a study of blood T cell repertoires in COVID-19. About the research overall: Cohort 3 donors were reported recovered after two negative PCRs, clearance, or symptom resolution. PBMCs, B-cell-depleted T cells, or T cells provided the cDNA or gDNA that made up the material. Acute and convalescent COVID-19 specimens originated in the United States, Italy and Spain.

Only in-frame clones appear in the TCRdb table, and some are missing; sequencing was by immunoSEQ multiplex PCR. The profile shows over 130,000 clones, roughly 84% of them singletons. The CDR3 has 16 amino acids. The V and J ends lost 5 bases and 6 bases, in that order; junction bases with no gene match: 12. The germline V gene has CDR1 SGHTA and CDR2 FQGNSA. The chain links TRBV7-2 to TRBJ1-5; 8 bases match TRBD1. The TCR originated in a man aged 50 to 59 in a cohort exposed to, infected with or recovered from COVID-19 (not recorded which). Source material: PBMCs or T cells enriched from blood (not recorded which). The CDR3 region has the DNA TGTGCCAGCAGCCAACTTCTCGGACAGGGCAGTCAGCCCCAGCATTTT. Translating gives CASSQLLGQGSQPQHF.